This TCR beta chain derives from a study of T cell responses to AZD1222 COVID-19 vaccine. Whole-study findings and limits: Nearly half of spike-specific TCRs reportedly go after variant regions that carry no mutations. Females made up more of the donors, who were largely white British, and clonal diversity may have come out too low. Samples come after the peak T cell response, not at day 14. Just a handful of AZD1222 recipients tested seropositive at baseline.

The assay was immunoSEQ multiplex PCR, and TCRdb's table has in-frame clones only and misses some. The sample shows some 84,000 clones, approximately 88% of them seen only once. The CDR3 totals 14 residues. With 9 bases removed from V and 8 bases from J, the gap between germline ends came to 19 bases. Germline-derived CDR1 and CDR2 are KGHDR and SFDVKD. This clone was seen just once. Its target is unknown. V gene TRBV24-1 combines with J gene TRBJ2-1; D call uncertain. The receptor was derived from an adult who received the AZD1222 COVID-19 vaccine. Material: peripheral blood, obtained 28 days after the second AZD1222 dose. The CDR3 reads CATLGHPSGDEQFF. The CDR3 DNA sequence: TGTGCCACCCTCGGGCACCCATCTGGGGATGAGCAGTTCTTC.